The TCR beta chain under discussion was sequenced for a study of neurological immune-mediated disorders. TCRdb re-called the 5' RACE reads through MiXCR, storing one row per CDR3 protein. The table includes 14,000 or so distinct CDR3 sequences, about 7.4% detected once. This clonotype was counted at least ten times. Germline-derived CDR1 and CDR2 are MGHRA and YSYEKL. Trimming removed 0 bases at V and 12 bases at J, with 21 bases between. This CDR3 contains 15 residues. The clonotype originates from a woman between 40 and 55 years old in good health. The rearrangement uses TRBV4-1 and TRBJ2-7; D gene unclear. Material for sequencing was CD8+ T cells from blood. CDR3 DNA sequence: TGCGCCAGCAGCCAAGATACGAGTTTGGTAGGACCACCGTACTTC. Protein product: CASSQDTSLVGPPYF.